This TCR beta chain was recorded in a study of Ad26.COV2.S vaccination and SARS-CoV-2 variants. This CDR3 spans 16 amino acids. The trim removed 0 bases at V and 7 bases at J, leaving 4 bases unmatched. Germline V lookup: CDR1 SGHTA, CDR2 FQGTGA. Treatment denoted: roughly 18 received Ad26.COV2.S at low or high dose, single or two shots; roughly 5 received placebo; per-sample allocation not given. Repertoires come from day 63 after the first vaccine or placebo injection. Using immunoSEQ multiplex PCR, the repertoire was profiled, and TCRdb retains in-frame clones only, with some absent. Of over 450,000 clones listed, approximately 90% were seen once; the top ten hold about 1.7%.

This rearrangement joins TRBV7-3 to TRBJ2-1, with TRBD2 matching over 12 bases. Sequencing used peripheral blood, obtained in a trial of Ad26.COV2.S vaccine versus placebo. The TCR comes from a person aged 18-60 years who received the Ad26.COV2.S COVID-19 vaccine or a placebo. CDR3 DNA sequence: TGTGCCAGCAGCTTAACCCCTAGCGGGAGGGCGAATGAGCAGTTCTTC. As protein: CASSLTPSGRANEQFF. The variable domain in full, completed from reference TRBV7-3 and TRBJ2-1, reads GAGVSQTPSNKVTEKGKYVELRCDPISGHTALYWYRQSLGQGPEFLIYFQGTGAADDSGLPNDRFFAVRPEGSVSTLKIQRTERGDSAVYLCASSLTPSGRANEQFFGPGTRLTVL.